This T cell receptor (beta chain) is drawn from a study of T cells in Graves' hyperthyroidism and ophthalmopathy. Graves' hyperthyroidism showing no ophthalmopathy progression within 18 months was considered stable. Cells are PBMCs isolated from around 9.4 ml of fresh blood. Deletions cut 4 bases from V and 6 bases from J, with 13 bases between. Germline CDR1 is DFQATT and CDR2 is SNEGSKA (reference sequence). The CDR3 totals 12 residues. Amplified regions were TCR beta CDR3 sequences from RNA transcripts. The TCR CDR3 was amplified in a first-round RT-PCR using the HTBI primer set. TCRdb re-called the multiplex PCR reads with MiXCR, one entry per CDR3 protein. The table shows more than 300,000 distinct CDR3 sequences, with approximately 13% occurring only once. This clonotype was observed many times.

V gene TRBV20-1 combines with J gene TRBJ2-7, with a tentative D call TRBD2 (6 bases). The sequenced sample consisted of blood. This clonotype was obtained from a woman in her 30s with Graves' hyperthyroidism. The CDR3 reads CSANRERFEQYF. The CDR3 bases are TGCAGTGCTAACCGGGAGAGGTTCGAGCAGTACTTC.